Listed below are T cell receptor beta chains from one sample, sequenced in a study of blood T cell repertoires in COVID-19. Sequencing used immunoSEQ multiplex PCR; TCRdb keeps in-frame clones, though not all of them. The sample records some 16,000 clones, just under 95% being singletons. The sequenced sample was peripheral blood. Receptor source: a human donor in a cohort sampled during active COVID-19. CDR3s include the opening cysteine and the closing phenylalanine or tryptophan. A D gene is named only where the DNA matches it firmly. Clone size is shown for a subset of rows, as once, few, many or a class of expanded clone.

TRBJ1-1 | TRBV27 | - | - | CASSPENFVDTEAFF | TGTGCCAGCAGCCCAGAAAATTTCGTGGACACTGAAGCTTTCTTT
TRBJ2-2 | TRBV9 | - | - | CASSRGGGGTGELFF | TGTGCCAGCAGTCGAGGGGGTGGTGGCACCGGGGAGCTGTTTTTT
TRBJ1-1 | TRBV5-4 | - | once | CASRGNTGSPEAFF | TGTGCCAGCAGGGGGAACACAGGGTCCCCTGAAGCTTTCTTT
TRBJ1-6 | TRBV6-4 | - | - | CASSRTPGDSPLHF | TGTGCCAGCAGCCGGACACCAGGGGATTCACCCCTCCACTTT
TRBJ2-7 | TRBV2 | TRBD2 | - | CASRKGKGLGTSEQYF | TGTGCCAGCAGAAAAGGAAAAGGACTAGGTACAAGCGAGCAGTACTTC
TRBJ2-3 | TRBV3-1/TRBV3-2 | - | - | CASSPETDTQYF | TGTGCCAGCAGCCCCGAGACAGATACGCAGTATTTT
TRBJ2-1 | TRBV18 | - | once | CASSRWARSYNEQFF | TGTGCCAGCTCACGATGGGCGCGCTCCTACAATGAGCAGTTCTTC
TRBJ2-1 | TRBV24-1 | - | - | CATMLTGGDNEQFF | TGTGCCACCATGCTCACAGGGGGGGACAATGAGCAGTTCTTC
TRBJ1-6 | TRBV30 | - | few | CAWKITGRGSPLHF | TGTGCCTGGAAGATTACAGGGAGAGGTTCACCCCTCCACTTT
TRBJ2-3 | TRBV2 | - | - | CASDLGLGGLTDTQYF | TGTGCCAGCGATTTAGGACTAGGGGGGCTGACAGATACGCAGTATTTT
TRBJ2-7 | TRBV11-2 | - | - | CASSFGRSLVGYEQYF | TGTGCCAGCAGCTTTGGGCGGTCACTAGTCGGCTACGAGCAGTACTTC
TRBJ2-5 | TRBV7-2 | - | - | CASSSGLYQETQYF | TGTGCCAGCAGCTCGGGACTTTACCAAGAGACCCAGTACTTC
TRBJ2-1 | TRBV5-3 | - | - | CARSLRDCPLWVNEQFF | TGTGCCAGAAGCTTACGGGACTGCCCGCTTTGGGTCAATGAGCAGTTCTTC
TRBJ2-1 | TRBV5-4 | TRBD1 | - | CASSYTGTGYNEQFF | TGTGCCAGCAGCTATACCGGGACAGGGTACAATGAGCAGTTCTTC
TRBJ1-3 | TRBV30 | - | - | CAWSVVRDFRQIYF | TGTGCCTGGAGTGTGGTCCGGGACTTTCGCCAAATATATTTT
TRBJ2-1 | TRBV24-1 | - | - | CATSDSTRKRNEQFF | TGTGCCACCAGTGATTCGACTCGGAAGAGGAATGAGCAGTTCTTC
TRBJ1-6 | TRBV19 | - | - | CASSIGSQAGSPLHF | TGTGCCAGTAGTATAGGATCACAGGCCGGTTCACCCCTCCACTTT
TRBJ2-7 | TRBV28 | - | - | CASRGETYEQYF | TGTGCCAGCAGGGGCGAAACCTACGAGCAGTACTTC
TRBJ2-5 | TRBV5-1 | TRBD2 | - | CASSFSGGTYQETQYF | TGCGCCAGCAGCTTTAGCGGGGGGACGTACCAAGAGACCCAGTACTTC
TRBJ2-7 | TRBV29-1 | TRBD2 | - | CSVGGLAGTNEQYF | TGCAGCGTTGGGGGACTAGCGGGGACCAACGAGCAGTACTTC
TRBJ2-5 | TRBV13 | TRBD2 | - | CASSLVPPAGGTSETQYF | TGTGCCAGCAGCTTAGTCCCCCCTGCGGGGGGCACGTCGGAGACCCAGTACTTC
TRBJ2-1 | TRBV11-2 | - | once | CASSLPEGPGEQFF | TGTGCCAGCAGCTTACCCGAGGGCCCGGGTGAGCAGTTCTTC
TRBJ2-7 | TRBV20-1 | - | few | CSAWNRLEQYF | TGCAGTGCTTGGAACAGGCTGGAGCAGTACTTC
TRBJ2-2 | TRBV7-3 | - | - | CASSHIPGELFF | TGTGCCAGCAGCCACATCCCCGGGGAGCTGTTTTTT
TRBJ2-7 | TRBV30 | TRBD1 | few | CAWSMTGGFVNEQYF | TGTGCCTGGAGTATGACAGGGGGCTTTGTCAACGAGCAGTACTTC
TRBJ2-5 | TRBV7-9 | - | - | CASSPWTAQETQYF | TGTGCCAGCAGCCCATGGACAGCCCAAGAGACCCAGTACTTC
TRBJ2-6 | TRBV6-2/TRBV6-3 | - | - | CASSYGGSGANVLTF | TGTGCCAGCAGTTACGGCGGGTCTGGGGCCAACGTCCTGACTTTC
TRBJ1-1 | TRBV5-1 | - | - | CASRPDTHTEAFF | TGCGCCAGCAGACCCGACACTCACACTGAAGCTTTCTTT
TRBJ1-2 | TRBV5-4 | - | - | CASSPDPKGGYGYTF | TGTGCCAGCAGCCCCGACCCTAAAGGCGGTTATGGCTACACCTTC
TRBJ2-2 | TRBV7-9 | - | - | CASSSGLPEDGELFF | TGTGCCAGCAGTTCGGGACTCCCGGAGGACGGGGAGCTGTTTTTT